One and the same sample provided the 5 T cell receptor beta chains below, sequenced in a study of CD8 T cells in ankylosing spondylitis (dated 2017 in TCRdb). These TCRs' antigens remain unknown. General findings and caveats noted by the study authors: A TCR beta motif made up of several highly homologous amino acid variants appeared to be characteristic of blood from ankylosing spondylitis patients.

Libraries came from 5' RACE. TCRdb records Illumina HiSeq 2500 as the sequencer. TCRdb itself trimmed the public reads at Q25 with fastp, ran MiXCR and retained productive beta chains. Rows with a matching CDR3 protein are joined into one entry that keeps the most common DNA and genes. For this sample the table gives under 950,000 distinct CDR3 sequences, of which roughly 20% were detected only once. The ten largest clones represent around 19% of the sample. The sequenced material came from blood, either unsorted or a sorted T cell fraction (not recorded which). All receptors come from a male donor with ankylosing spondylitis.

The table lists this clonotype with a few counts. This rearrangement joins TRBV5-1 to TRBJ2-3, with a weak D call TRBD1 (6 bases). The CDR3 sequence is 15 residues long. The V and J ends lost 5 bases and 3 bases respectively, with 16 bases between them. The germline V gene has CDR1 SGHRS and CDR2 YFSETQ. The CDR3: CASRPPQGKTDTQYF. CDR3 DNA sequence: TGCGCCAGCAGGCCTCCACAGGGAAAGACAGATACGCAGTATTTT.

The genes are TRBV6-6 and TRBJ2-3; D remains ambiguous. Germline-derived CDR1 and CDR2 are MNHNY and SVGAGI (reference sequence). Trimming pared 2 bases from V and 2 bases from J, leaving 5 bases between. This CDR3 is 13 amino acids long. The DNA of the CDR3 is TGTGCCAGCAGTTACAAAGTCACAGATACGCAGTATTTT. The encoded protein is CASSYKVTDTQYF.

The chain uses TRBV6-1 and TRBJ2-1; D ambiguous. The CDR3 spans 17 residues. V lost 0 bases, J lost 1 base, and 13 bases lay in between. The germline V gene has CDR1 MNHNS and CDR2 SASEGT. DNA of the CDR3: TGTGCCAGCAGTGAAGCCCAGTGGGTATCGTCCTACAATGAGCAGTTCTTC. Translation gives CASSEAQWVSSYNEQFF.

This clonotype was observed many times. Here the CDR3 DNA reads TGTGCCACCCAACAGGGTGGGGAGACCCAGTACTTC. Its protein product is CATQQGGETQYF. The J gene is TRBJ2-5, the V gene TRBV24-1; D possibly corresponds to TRBD1 (6 bases). The ends were cut back, 9 bases at V and 5 bases at J, with 12 bases in the middle. This CDR3 is built from 12 residues. Germline V gene sequence: CDR1 KGHDR, CDR2 SFDVKD.

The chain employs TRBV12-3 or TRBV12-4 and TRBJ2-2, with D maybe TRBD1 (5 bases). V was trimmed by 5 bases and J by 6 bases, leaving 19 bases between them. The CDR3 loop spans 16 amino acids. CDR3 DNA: TGTGCCAGCAGTCCTGACAGATATTTTGGGTCCGGGGAGCTGTTTTTT. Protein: CASSPDRYFGSGELFF.